The T cell receptor (beta chain) under discussion was sequenced for a study of blood T cell repertoires in COVID-19. At the level of the study: Material from acute and convalescent COVID-19 was sourced from the United States, Italy and Spain. The cDNA or gDNA used as material had been derived from T cells, B-cell-depleted T cells, or PBMCs.

As handled by the study authors: Reference gene primer amplification in the assay estimated nucleated cell counts. The table came from immunoSEQ multiplex PCR; TCRdb's copy has only in-frame clones and leaves some out. The V and J calls and clone size are taken from that table; D and trimming were inferred from the DNA. This table has more than 300,000 clones, 88% appearing once. This CDR3 region has 16 residues. CDR1 is MNHEY, CDR2 SVGAGI, per germline. The V and J ends lost 0 bases and 8 bases respectively, with 19 bases between them. Material: peripheral blood. This TCR came from an older woman with COVID-19, enrolled during active disease. V gene TRBV6-5 combines with J gene TRBJ1-2, with a tentative D call TRBD1 (6 bases). For the CDR3, the DNA is TGTGCCAGCAGTTACTCAATTATAGGGGGTCTGTGGGGCTACACCTTC. It encodes CASSYSIIGGLWGYTF.